Described below is a single T cell receptor (beta chain) sequence and its context. The antigen remains unidentified. The ends lost 0 bases at V and 0 bases at J; junction bases unmatched: 6. Germline lookup yields CDR1 SGHRS and CDR2 YFSETQ. The CDR3 is 18 residues long. The sample originates from a study of shared clonotypes between healthy human individuals. Looking at the study overall: Plates per donor: three CD4 naive, three CD4 memory, two CD8 naive, one CD8 memory. Study conclusions and caveats: Generation probability values for non-shared clonotypes were lower than those for clonotypes shared by all four donors. The study drew on few donors, limiting represented genetic and exposure-history diversity. Between a few donors, naive CD4 clonotypes were shared at a level of around 5.1%.

Produced via immunoSEQ multiplex PCR; TCRdb's table is partial and in-frame only. The sample lists around 510,000 clones, around 95% occurring once. This receptor was taken from a woman in her twenties or thirties in good health. Sequencing used naive CD4+ T cells sorted from blood. The subset denotes: CD45RA+ positively selected. This sequence joins TRBV5-1 and TRBJ2-2, with TRBD2 identical over 9 bases. The CDR3 reads CASSLVPSGAANTGELFF. Written as DNA, the CDR3 is TGCGCCAGCAGCTTGGTGCCTAGCGGGGCCGCGAACACCGGGGAGCTGTTTTTT.